The T cell receptor (beta chain) under discussion was sequenced for a study of T cells after yellow fever vaccination. Background on the study: Any fraction with a low cell number was prepared using SMART-Seq v4 Ultra Low Input. Whole-study findings and limits: At 95% to 97% for CD4 and approximately 88% for CD8, most primary-vaccination clones showed up again after the booster. Secondary responses were weaker yet peaked faster, day 5 versus 15.

A note on this clonotype: Its antigen is still unknown.

TCRdb re-analysed the 5' RACE reads in MiXCR, keeping a single row per CDR3 protein. This table holds around 550,000 distinct CDR3 sequences, 15% to 20% found once. The germline V and J ends were trimmed by 3 bases and 5 bases, with 19 bases remaining between them. Germline V gene lookup returns CDR1 SNHLY and CDR2 FYNNEI. The CDR3 is 16 residues long. The genes are TRBV2 and TRBJ1-1; D remains ambiguous. This sequence was found in a man aged 25-45 years who received the YFV17D yellow fever vaccine. The starting material was PBMCs, obtained 15 days after the yellow fever booster vaccination. The CDR3 coding sequence is TGTGCCAGCAGTGAGGATTTCCCGCGGGTTAGTACTGAAGCTTTCTTT. This encodes CASSEDFPRVSTEAFF. Based on the CDR3 plus reference TRBV2 and TRBJ1-1, the full variable domain is EPEVTQTPSHQVTQMGQEVILRCVPISNHLYFYWYRQILGQKVEFLVSFYNNEISEKSEIFDDQFSVERPDGSNFTLKIRSTKLEDSAMYFCASSEDFPRVSTEAFFGQGTRLTVV.